Shown below are 11 T cell receptor beta chains from a single sample sequenced in a study of response to subunit inactivated influenza vaccine. From the RT-PCR reads, TCRdb called clonotypes with MiXCR, one entry per CDR3 protein. The data show around 490,000 distinct CDR3 sequences, around 8% seen once. This specimen was PBMCs from blood, taken roughly 24 months after vaccination. The receptors stem from a man aged 45-69 years who received an inactivated influenza vaccine.

The table lists this clonotype with many counts. This rearrangement joins TRBV5-1 to TRBJ2-1; 7 bases fit TRBD1. This CDR3 is built from 15 residues. The V gene end was trimmed by 5 bases and the J gene end by 3 bases; junction bases not matched to a gene: 8. The germline V gene has CDR1 SGHRS and CDR2 YFSETQ. The CDR3 loop is CASSPGTVLYNEQFF. The CDR3 DNA reads TGCGCCAGCAGTCCCGGGACAGTCCTCTACAATGAGCAGTTCTTC.

The chain joins TRBV11-2 to TRBJ1-1; D gene ambiguous. The CDR3 sequence is 11 residues long. The germline gives CDR1 SGHAT, CDR2 FQNNGV. Trimming left V 4 bases short and J 7 bases short, with 7 bases between. The CDR3 loop reads CASSSLHEAFF. Written as DNA, the CDR3 is TGTGCCAGCAGCTCGCTTCATGAAGCTTTCTTT.

This clonotype was observed a handful of times. The chain joins TRBV12-3 or TRBV12-4 to TRBJ2-5; 10 bases are a match to TRBD1. CDR3 length: 13 amino acids. V was clipped by 5 bases and J by 9 bases; unmatched bases: 6. The CDR3 DNA sequence: TGTGCCAGCAGTCGGGACAGGGGAACGGCCCAGTACTTC. Translated, it gives CASSRDRGTAQYF.

This sequence joins TRBV7-8 and TRBJ2-7; D gene uncertain. Germline V gives CDR1 SGHVS, CDR2 FQNEAQ. V lost 5 bases and J lost 2, with 16 bases in between. This CDR3 spans 15 amino acids. DNA for the CDR3: TGTGCCAGCAGCGTAGAGGCCCACCTGACCTACGAGCAGTACTTC. Translating it yields CASSVEAHLTYEQYF.

V usage is TRBV11-2 and J usage is TRBJ1-5; D is uncertain. The CDR3 is made up of 13 amino acids. Germline CDR1 SGHAT, CDR2 FQNNGV. The CDR3 region is CATSPGGSQPQHF. CDR3 DNA: TGTGCGACATCCCCCGGCGGGAGTCAGCCCCAGCATTTT.

Only a few counts were recorded for this clonotype. The chain is built from TRBV18 and TRBJ2-1; 7 bases agree with TRBD1. Per germline, CDR1 KGHSH and CDR2 LQKENI. Trimming removed 3 bases from V and 4 bases from J; junction bases left unmatched: 6. This CDR3 has 15 amino acids. This CDR3 is CASSPGRQGYNEQFF. The CDR3 nucleotides are TGTGCCAGCTCACCGGGAAGACAGGGTTACAATGAGCAGTTCTTC.

The V and J genes are TRBV4-2 and TRBJ1-5; D call uncertain. The germline gives CDR1 LGHNA, CDR2 YNFKEQ. V shed 0 bases and J shed 7 bases, with 13 bases lying between them. The CDR3 length is 15 residues. The CDR3 DNA sequence: TGTGCCAGCAGCCAAGATCAAGGGAGGAGGCAGCCCCAGCATTTT. Protein sequence: CASSQDQGRRQPQHF.

The chain combines TRBV9 with TRBJ2-5, with D hard to call. This CDR3 region has 14 residues. CDR1 is SGDLS and CDR2 is YYNGEE in the germline V gene. Trimming stripped 0 bases from V and 2 bases from J, with 8 bases between. The CDR3 DNA sequence: TGTGCCAGCAGCGTAGATGGGGATCAAGAGACCCAGTACTTC. Amino acids: CASSVDGDQETQYF.

This clonotype has ten or more counts. The chain is built from TRBV27 and TRBJ2-1; a weak D match, TRBD2 (6 bases). The V end lost 4 bases, the J end lost 4 bases, and 14 bases lay between the germline ends. The CDR3 contains 15 residues. Germline V gives CDR1 MNHEY, CDR2 SMNVEV (reference sequence). Written as DNA, the CDR3 is TGTGCCAGCAGTTGGAGGGCAAGGGGATACAATGAGCAGTTCTTC. Translation gives CASSWRARGYNEQFF.

This clonotype was seen a few times. This chain links TRBV5-6 with TRBJ2-7; the D is unclear. The CDR3 sequence is 14 residues long. Trimming stripped 6 bases from V and 7 bases from J, with 20 bases between. Germline V gene lookup returns CDR1 SGHDT and CDR2 YYEEEE. CDR3 sequence: CASTLRAAVGEQYF. Written as DNA, the CDR3 is TGTGCCAGCACCCTTCGGGCGGCGGTAGGTGAGCAGTACTTC.

In this sample, this clonotype turned up a few times. The genes are TRBV6-2 or TRBV6-3 and TRBJ1-5; D uncertain. V lost 8 bases and J lost 2, with 7 bases in between. Germline assignment: CDR1 MNHEY and CDR2 SVGEGT. The CDR3 length is 12 residues. The CDR3 region is CASGVGNQPQHF. In DNA form, the CDR3 reads TGTGCCAGCGGGGTCGGCAATCAGCCCCAGCATTTT.